Presented here are 5 T cell receptor beta chains from one specimen sequenced in a study of T cell repertoires in cytomegalovirus infection. Each CDR3 protein gets one entry after TCRdb re-called the reads with MiXCR. The table records about 500,000 distinct CDR3 sequences, 30% to 40% of them present only once. Which antigens these TCRs recognize remains unknown. The specimen was cultured PBMCs, collected from culture after CMV antigen stimulation. The origin of the receptors is a human donor in good health (CMV status not recorded). Some clones in this sample may be carry-over from other donors' samples.

This clonotype showed up just a few times. The chain recombines TRBV12-3 or TRBV12-4 with TRBJ1-2, with D hard to call. The V end was cut by 3 bases, the J end by 8 bases, with 13 bases between. The CDR3 is 13 residues long. The CDR3 region has the DNA TGTGCCAGCAGTTTGACGCCAGGATACGGCTACACCTTC. This gives the protein CASSLTPGYGYTF.

This clonotype was counted between two and nine times. CDR3 in DNA: TGTGCCAGCAGTTACCGCGCGAATGTTTTGGCACATGAGCAGTTCTTC. Translating gives CASSYRANVLAHEQFF. The J gene is TRBJ2-1, the V gene TRBV6-2 or TRBV6-3; no firm D call. This CDR3 is built from 16 residues. CDR1 MNHEY and CDR2 SVGEGT come from the germline V gene. V lost 2 bases and J 8 bases, leaving 19 bases between the germline ends.

The genes are TRBV19 and TRBJ2-1, with 9 bases aligning to TRBD2. Germline-derived CDR1 and CDR2 are LNHDA and SQIVND (reference sequence). Trimming removed 6 bases from V and 6 bases from J; junction bases left unmatched: 9. The CDR3 contains 15 residues. DNA for the CDR3: TGTGCCAGTAGCCCCGGGACTAGCACGCGCAATGAGCAGTTCTTC. Amino acid sequence: CASSPGTSTRNEQFF.

J is TRBJ1-1 and V is TRBV7-2; possibly TRBD1 for D (5 bases). The CDR3 extends over 14 amino acids. Germline V gives CDR1 SGHTA, CDR2 FQGNSA. The V and J ends lost 4 bases and 5 bases respectively, with 14 bases between them. The CDR3 reads CASSSRAGTTEAFF. As DNA, the CDR3 is TGTGCCAGCAGCTCACGGGCAGGGACGACTGAAGCTTTCTTT.

The V and J genes are TRBV5-1 and TRBJ2-5; D gene unclear. CDR1 SGHRS and CDR2 YFSETQ come from the germline V gene. This CDR3 is 14 amino acids long. Trimming left V 0 bases short and J 5 bases short, with 11 bases between. CDR3 nucleotide sequence: TGCGCCAGCAGCTTGGGACTCGGGTGGGAGACCCAGTACTTC. This translates into CASSLGLGWETQYF. Complete variable domain (other parts from reference TRBV5-1 and TRBJ2-5): KAGVTQTPRYLIKTRGQQVTLSCSPISGHRSVSWYQQTPGQGLQFLFEYFSETQRNKGNFPGRFSGRQFSNSRSEMNVSTLELGDSALYLCASSLGLGWETQYFGPGTRLLVL.